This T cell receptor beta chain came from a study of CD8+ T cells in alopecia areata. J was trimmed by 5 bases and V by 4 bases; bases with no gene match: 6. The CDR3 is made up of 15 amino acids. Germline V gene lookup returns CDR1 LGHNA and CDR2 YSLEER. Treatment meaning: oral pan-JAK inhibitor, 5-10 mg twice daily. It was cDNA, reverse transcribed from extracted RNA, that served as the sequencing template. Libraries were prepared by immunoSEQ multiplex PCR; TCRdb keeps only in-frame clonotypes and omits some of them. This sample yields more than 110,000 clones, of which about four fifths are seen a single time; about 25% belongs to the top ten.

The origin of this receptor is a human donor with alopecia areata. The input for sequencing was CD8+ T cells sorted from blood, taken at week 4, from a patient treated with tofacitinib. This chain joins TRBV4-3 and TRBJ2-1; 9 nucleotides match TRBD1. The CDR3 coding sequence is TGCGCCAGCAGCCCAGACAGGGGGAGGGACAATGAGCAGTTCTTC. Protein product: CASSPDRGRDNEQFF.